The 22 T cell receptor beta chains presented below share a single source sample, sequenced in a study of blood T cell repertoires in COVID-19. Profiled with immunoSEQ multiplex PCR; TCRdb holds only in-frame clones, not every one. The sample has 300,000 to 350,000 clones, roughly 87% seen once. Sequenced input: peripheral blood. The receptors here all came from a man aged 18 to 29 with active or convalescent COVID-19.

The chain uses TRBV27 and TRBJ2-5; D is undetermined. V was cut by 5 bases and J by 5 bases, with 12 bases left in between. This CDR3 is 13 amino acids long. Germline V gene lookup returns CDR1 MNHEY and CDR2 SMNVEV (reference sequence). CDR3 sequence: CASSPLIAETQYF. Here the CDR3 DNA reads TGTGCCAGCAGTCCGCTAATCGCGGAGACCCAGTACTTC.

CDR3 sequence (DNA): TGTGCCAGCAGCTGGGACAGGAGGAGCGAGCAGTACTTC. As protein: CASSWDRRSEQYF. The chain combines TRBV7-2 with TRBJ2-7, with 8 bases that match TRBD1. The CDR3 consists of 13 residues. CDR1 is SGHTA, CDR2 FQGNSA, per germline. The trim removed 4 bases at V and 6 bases at J, leaving 5 bases unmatched.

This clone turned up a few times. The same CDR3 arises from other DNA sequences in this sample as well. J is TRBJ1-5 and V is TRBV3-1 (or the pseudogene TRBV3-2), with a tentative D call TRBD1 (5 bases). This CDR3 is built from 15 residues. V lost 0 bases to trimming and J lost 2 bases, with 8 bases between them. CDR1 LGHDT and CDR2 YNNKEL come from the germline V gene (reference sequence). The CDR3 protein is CASSQDLTGNQPQHF. CDR3 bases: TGTGCCAGCAGCCAAGATTTGACAGGCAATCAGCCCCAGCATTTT.

The V call is TRBV28, the J call TRBJ1-5; D is uncertain. The CDR3 consists of 14 residues. Germline V CDR1 and CDR2: MDHEN, SYDVKM. The V gene lost 2 bases and the J gene lost 5 bases, with 10 bases spanning the gap. In DNA form, the CDR3 reads TGTGCCAGCAGTTTAAAGCCAATGGATCAGCCCCAGCATTTT. Translation gives CASSLKPMDQPQHF.

The chain couples TRBV27 to TRBJ1-6; weak D call: TRBD1 (5 bases). The CDR3 sequence is 15 residues long. Germline-derived CDR1 and CDR2 are MNHEY and SMNVEV (reference sequence). V lost 6 bases and J 6 bases, leaving 15 bases between the germline ends. In nucleotides, the CDR3 is TGTGCCAGCAGCCTAAAAACGGGGGGTAATTCACCCCTCCACTTT. Protein: CASSLKTGGNSPLHF.

The DNA for the CDR3 is TGTGCCAGCAGTTTATTAGGGCCGGGGACAGCGGCCTACGAGCAGTACTTC. It translates to CASSLLGPGTAAYEQYF. V gene TRBV27 combines with J gene TRBJ2-7, with 7 positions matching TRBD1. Germline CDR1 and CDR2: MNHEY and SMNVEV (reference sequence). Trimming at V came to 1 base and at J to 2 bases, leaving 11 bases not matched to a gene. CDR3 size: 17 residues.

V gene TRBV6-2 or TRBV6-3 combines with J gene TRBJ2-7, with D perhaps matching TRBD2 (6 bases). V dropped 6 bases and J dropped 2 bases, with 14 bases sitting between them. The CDR3 length is 14 residues. Per germline, CDR1 MNHEY and CDR2 SVGEGT. The CDR3 coding sequence is TGTGCCAGCAGCTCGAGGGACTTTACCTACGAGCAGTACTTC. Protein sequence: CASSSRDFTYEQYF.

This clone was counted a few times. The chain employs TRBV3-1 (or the pseudogene TRBV3-2) and TRBJ2-2; D remains ambiguous. V lost 3 bases to trimming and J lost 6 bases, with 8 bases between them. Germline CDR1 is LGHDT and CDR2 is YNNKEL (reference sequence). This CDR3 spans 13 amino acids. CDR3 loop: CASSHPLAGELFF. In DNA form, the CDR3 reads TGTGCCAGCAGCCACCCACTGGCCGGGGAGCTGTTTTTT.

J is TRBJ2-7 and V is TRBV10-2, with TRBD1 as a possible D gene (5 bases). The CDR3 extends over 11 amino acids. Trimming removed 8 bases at V and 6 bases at J, with 11 bases between. Germline CDR1 reads WSHSY; CDR2 reads SAAADI. This chain's CDR3 is CASQTVSEQYF. CDR3 nucleotide sequence: TGCGCCAGCCAGACAGTATCCGAGCAGTACTTC.

The V gene is TRBV27, the J gene TRBJ1-1; TRBD1 matches at 8 bases. Germline CDR1 MNHEY, CDR2 SMNVEV (reference sequence). The CDR3 consists of 14 residues. The V gene end was trimmed by 2 bases and the J gene end by 5 bases; junction bases not matched to a gene: 4. CDR3 amino acids: CASSLGRGRTEAFF. CDR3 sequence (DNA): TGTGCCAGCAGTTTAGGCAGGGGGCGGACTGAAGCTTTCTTT.

V and J are TRBV10-3 and TRBJ2-2; 8 bases match TRBD1. Germline V gene data show CDR1 as ENHRY and CDR2 as SYGVKD. The CDR3 length is 14 residues. J was trimmed by 5 bases and V by 7 bases; bases with no gene match: 6. This CDR3 is CAIMRTGLTGELFF. The DNA of the CDR3 is TGTGCCATCATGAGGACAGGGCTGACCGGGGAGCTGTTTTTT.

The gene calls are TRBV4-1 and TRBJ2-7; tentatively, D is TRBD2 (6 bases). CDR1 is MGHRA and CDR2 is YSYEKL in the germline V gene. This CDR3 has 13 residues. The V end lost 2 bases, the J end lost 4 bases, and 9 bases lay between the germline ends. The CDR3 is CASSQPAGYEQYF. CDR3 in DNA: TGCGCCAGCAGCCAACCCGCGGGATACGAGCAGTACTTC.

The chain is built from TRBV18 and TRBJ2-7; 9 bases agree with TRBD2. This CDR3 is built from 14 residues. V shed 1 base and J 3 bases; nucleotides not matched to a gene: 1. CDR1 is KGHSH, CDR2 LQKENI, per germline. This CDR3 reads CASSPQRGDYEQYF. Written as DNA, the CDR3 is TGTGCCAGCTCACCACAGCGGGGGGACTACGAGCAGTACTTC.

V gene TRBV9 combines with J gene TRBJ2-3, with 9 bases aligning to TRBD2. Germline V gene data show CDR1 as SGDLS and CDR2 as YYNGEE. Germline trimming cut 2 bases from V and 10 bases from J; bases unmatched to any gene: 5. The length of the CDR3 is 13 residues. The CDR3 protein is CASSVGSGRPQYF. The CDR3 DNA reads TGTGCCAGCAGCGTGGGGAGCGGGAGGCCGCAGTATTTT.

The chain is built from TRBV3-1 (or the pseudogene TRBV3-2) and TRBJ1-5, with D unclear. Germline assignment: CDR1 LGHDT and CDR2 YNNKEL (reference sequence). The germline V and J ends were trimmed by 3 bases and 7 bases, with 16 bases remaining between them. This CDR3 comprises 15 residues. The DNA of the CDR3 is TGTGCCAGCAGCCATGGTAGCGTTCGCTCCCAGCCCCAGCATTTT. Protein product: CASSHGSVRSQPQHF.

The rearrangement uses TRBV18 and TRBJ2-7; the D gene is possibly TRBD1 (6 bases). There are 14 residues in the CDR3. V gave up 4 bases and J gave up 4 bases, with 14 bases separating them. CDR1 KGHSH and CDR2 LQKENI come from the germline V gene. The CDR3 nucleotides are TGTGCCAGCTCACTAGCAGGGGCCCTATACGAGCAGTACTTC. This translates into CASSLAGALYEQYF.

This rearrangement joins TRBV7-9 to TRBJ1-1, with D possibly TRBD1 on 5 matching bases. The germline V and J ends were trimmed by 2 bases and 6 bases, with 19 bases remaining between them. The germline gives CDR1 SEHNR, CDR2 FQNEAQ (reference sequence). CDR3 length: 16 amino acids. CDR3 sequence (DNA): TGTGCCAGCAGCTTATGGGCAGGGCGAGCCTCCCCTGAAGCTTTCTTT. Encoded protein: CASSLWAGRASPEAFF.

The CDR3 sequence: CASSLRDFNTEAFF. CDR3 nucleotides: TGTGCCAGCAGTTTGAGGGATTTCAACACTGAAGCTTTCTTT. J is TRBJ1-1 and V is TRBV28; D ambiguous. There are 14 residues in the CDR3. From germline, CDR1 is MDHEN and CDR2 SYDVKM. The V and J ends lost 3 bases and 2 bases respectively, with 10 bases between them. The full variable domain, its missing parts supplied by reference TRBV28 and TRBJ1-1, is DVKVTQSSRYLVKRTGEKVFLECVQDMDHENMFWYRQDPGLGLRLIYFSYDVKMKEKGDIPEGYSVSREKKERFSLILESASTNQTSMYLCASSLRDFNTEAFFGQGTRLTVV.

This clone has just one count. The genes are TRBV28 and TRBJ1-6; D is unclear. The germline V and J ends were trimmed by 2 bases and 2 bases, with 10 bases remaining between them. The CDR3 consists of 16 residues. In germline, CDR1 is MDHEN, CDR2 SYDVKM. The CDR3 nucleotides read TGTGCCAGCAGTTTACGGGGATCGACCTATAATTCACCCCTCCACTTT. Its translation: CASSLRGSTYNSPLHF. Full variable domain (missing parts from reference TRBV28 and TRBJ1-6): DVKVTQSSRYLVKRTGEKVFLECVQDMDHENMFWYRQDPGLGLRLIYFSYDVKMKEKGDIPEGYSVSREKKERFSLILESASTNQTSMYLCASSLRGSTYNSPLHFGNGTRLTVT.

DNA of the CDR3: TGTGCCAGCAGTTTATTAATGGGACAGGGGGGGAACACCGGGGAGCTGTTTTTT. Translating gives CASSLLMGQGGNTGELFF. The chain is built from TRBV28 and TRBJ2-2; 11 nucleotides agree with TRBD1. This CDR3 has 18 amino acids. Unmatched junction bases numbered 5, after V lost 1 base and J lost 1 base. Looked up from germline, CDR1 is MDHEN and CDR2 is SYDVKM.

The V and J genes are TRBV5-8 and TRBJ1-2, with D possibly being TRBD1 (6 bases). The CDR3 has 16 residues. Germline V gene data show CDR1 as SGHTS and CDR2 as YDEGEE. V gave up 1 base and J gave up 8 bases, with 21 bases separating them. The CDR3 here is CASSLFPARSTGGYTF. The CDR3 coding sequence is TGTGCCAGCAGCTTGTTCCCGGCCAGAAGCACAGGGGGCTACACCTTC.

The V and J genes are TRBV6-5 and TRBJ1-5; D uncertain. V gave up 6 bases and J gave up 7 bases, with 16 bases separating them. This CDR3 comprises 14 residues. Germline-derived CDR1 and CDR2 are MNHEY and SVGAGI. For the CDR3, the DNA is TGTGCCAGCAGGAGGTCCCAAGGTTGGCAGCCCCAGCATTTT. Encoded protein: CASRRSQGWQPQHF.